This T cell receptor beta chain was sequenced during a study of CD8+ T cells in alopecia areata. About the research overall: Each day, treated patients took oral tofacitinib twice, at 5 to 10 mg per dose. Study-level results: Patients showed less clear TCR sequence sharing than mice, possibly partly because of HLA diversity.

Reverse transcription of extracted RNA yielded cDNA, which provided the sequencing template. Using immunoSEQ multiplex PCR, the repertoire was profiled, and TCRdb retains in-frame clones only, with some absent. The repertoire holds around 250,000 clones, with 67% as singletons. This clone was observed a few times. Its antigen remains unidentified. V was shortened by 6 bases and J by 6 bases, with 18 bases between the two germline ends. This CDR3 has 13 residues. Germline V CDR1 and CDR2: SQVTM, ANQGSEA. V is TRBV29-1 and J is TRBJ2-7, with a tentative D call TRBD1 (6 bases). Material: CD4+ T cells sorted from blood, obtained at week 0. The source of this sequence is a human donor with alopecia areata. In DNA form, the CDR3 reads TGCAGCGTGAGGGTCAGGGGCCATTCCGAGCAGTACTTC. Its translation: CSVRVRGHSEQYF.